The 3 T cell receptor beta chains below come from one sample, sequenced in a study of shared clonotypes between healthy human individuals. The data were produced by immunoSEQ multiplex PCR, yet TCRdb's version contains in-frame clones alone and is incomplete. The table records around 2.1 million clones, just over 90% of them present only once. Naive CD8 isolation took CD45RO-negative cells positively selected for CCR7 and excluded terminally differentiated effector memory CD45RA+ cells. Sample: naive CD8+ T cells from PBMCs. These receptors all stem from a man aged 18 to 29 in good health. Some clones in this sample may be carry-over from other donors' samples.

Only a few counts were recorded for this clone. Distinct nucleotide sequences in the sample also encode this CDR3. J is TRBJ2-7 and V is TRBV9; weak D call: TRBD1 (7 bases). This CDR3 contains 15 residues. Germline V gives CDR1 SGDLS, CDR2 YYNGEE. Trimming left V 0 bases short and J 0 bases short, with 10 bases between. The CDR3 bases are TGTGCCAGCAGCGTAGGGGGGGACAGCTCCTACGAGCAGTACTTC. This gives the protein CASSVGGDSSYEQYF.

The rearrangement joins TRBV5-1 to TRBJ2-7; TRBD2 aligns across 7 bases. CDR1 is SGHRS, CDR2 YFSETQ, per germline. Trimming at V came to 3 bases and at J to 4 bases, leaving 10 bases not matched to a gene. The CDR3 runs to 15 residues. The CDR3 nucleotides read TGCGCCAGCAGCTGGACAACGGGAGGAGAGTACGAGCAGTACTTC. It yields the protein CASSWTTGGEYEQYF.

This clone was picked up one time. The chain uses TRBV11-2 and TRBJ2-5; tentatively, D is TRBD1 (5 bases). V was shortened by 2 bases and J by 2 bases, with 9 bases between the two germline ends. In germline, CDR1 is SGHAT, CDR2 FQNNGV. The length of the CDR3 is 14 residues. CDR3 bases: TGTGCCAGCAGCTTATGGTCAGGGCAAGAGACCCAGTACTTC. Encoded protein: CASSLWSGQETQYF. Drawing the rest from reference TRBV11-2 and TRBJ2-5, the complete variable domain is EAGVAQSPRYKIIEKRQSVAFWCNPISGHATLYWYQQILGQGPKLLIQFQNNGVVDDSQLPKDRFSAERLKGVDSTLKIQPAKLEDSAVYLCASSLWSGQETQYFGPGTRLLVL.